Shown below are 18 T cell receptor beta chains from a single sample sequenced in a study of T cells in Graves' hyperthyroidism and ophthalmopathy. Amplification of TCR beta CDR3 regions used RNA as the template. The study used the HTBI primer set for a first-round RT-PCR of the TCR CDR3. TCRdb independently ran MiXCR on the multiplex PCR reads; one entry per CDR3 protein. The sample holds around 340,000 distinct CDR3 sequences, roughly 18% seen once. Sequenced sample: blood. The receptors come from a middle-aged woman with Graves' ophthalmopathy.

This clonotype was seen at least ten times. V usage is TRBV20-1 and J usage is TRBJ1-1, with TRBD1 as a possible D gene (6 bases). The CDR3 consists of 15 residues. Germline V lookup: CDR1 DFQATT, CDR2 SNEGSKA (reference sequence). Trimming took off 6 bases at V and 1 base at J, with 18 bases between the two ends. The CDR3 sequence is CSADEAGEGNTEAFF. Written as DNA, the CDR3 is TGCAGTGCAGATGAAGCAGGGGAGGGGAACACTGAAGCTTTCTTT.

V gene TRBV30 combines with J gene TRBJ1-3, with D hard to call. Germline V gives CDR1 GTSNPN, CDR2 SVGIG (reference sequence). The CDR3 has 15 residues. Trimming stripped 3 bases from V and 8 bases from J, with 20 bases between. Here the CDR3 reads CAWSYISGRSDTIYF. CDR3 bases: TGTGCCTGGAGCTACATCTCGGGGAGGTCGGACACCATATATTTT.

The sample holds many counts of this clonotype. One end of the junction does not line up with germline, which may come from a read error. The J gene is TRBJ2-5, the V gene TRBV20-1, with D possibly matching TRBD1 (7 bases). The CDR3 sequence is 14 residues long. From germline, CDR1 is DFQATT and CDR2 SNEGSKA (reference sequence). CDR3 protein: CSAGEGAGQETQYF. The CDR3 DNA follows: TGCAGTGCTGGAGAGGGGGCGGGGCAAGAGACCCAGTACTTC.

The chain recombines TRBV4-1 with TRBJ2-5; 9 bases map to TRBD1. CDR3 size: 13 residues. V dropped 4 bases and J dropped 6; count of bases not matched to a gene: 3. CDR1 is MGHRA and CDR2 is YSYEKL in the germline V gene. The CDR3 sequence is CASSLGQGKTQYF. The CDR3 DNA is TGCGCCAGCAGCCTAGGACAGGGGAAGACCCAGTACTTC.

The rearrangement links TRBV5-1 to TRBJ1-1, with D uncertain. The V end was cut by 4 bases, the J end by 5 bases, with 12 bases between. Germline lookup yields CDR1 SGHRS and CDR2 YFSETQ. The CDR3 loop spans 13 amino acids. The CDR3, as DNA: TGCGCCAGCAGCACGGACCCGGGAACTGAAGCTTTCTTT. It specifies CASSTDPGTEAFF.

This clonotype was detected many times. The chain has TRBV6-5 and TRBJ2-7; 9 bases map to TRBD2. The CDR3 extends over 14 amino acids. Per germline, CDR1 MNHEY and CDR2 SVGAGI. V lost 2 bases and J lost 4; bases outside the gene matches: 3. In DNA form, the CDR3 reads TGTGCCAGCAGTTACGCGGGAGGGCTTTACGAGCAGTACTTC. This gives the protein CASSYAGGLYEQYF.

This clonotype has ten or more counts. This rearrangement joins TRBV20-1 to TRBJ2-7; 8 bases are a match to TRBD1. The CDR3 contains 16 residues. Germline lookup yields CDR1 DFQATT and CDR2 SNEGSKA (reference sequence). The V and J ends lost 5 bases and 2 bases, in that order; junction bases with no gene match: 14. The CDR3 nucleotides are TGCAGTGCTGAGAGCCCACCGGGACAGGACACCTACGAGCAGTACTTC. It translates to CSAESPPGQDTYEQYF.

Many counts were recorded for this clonotype. The V gene is TRBV28, the J gene TRBJ2-4, with D uncertain. The ends were cut back, 4 bases at V and 0 bases at J, with 10 bases in the middle. The CDR3 has 15 residues. Germline loops: CDR1 MDHEN, CDR2 SYDVKM. In DNA form, the CDR3 reads TGTGCCAGCAGTTCCGACACTGTAGCCAAAAACATTCAGTACTTC. Translated: CASSSDTVAKNIQYF.

The chain combines TRBV6-1 with TRBJ2-7; the D gene is possibly TRBD1 (6 bases). The CDR3 totals 15 residues. In germline, CDR1 is MNHNS, CDR2 SASEGT. The ends were cut back, 6 bases at V and 2 bases at J, with 17 bases in the middle. CDR3 bases: TGTGCCAGCAGCCGGGTTGGGGGCCAGACCTACGAGCAGTACTTC. It encodes CASSRVGGQTYEQYF.

The chain employs TRBV6-2 or TRBV6-3 and TRBJ2-5; the match to TRBD2 covers 8 bases. Germline loops: CDR1 MNHEY, CDR2 SVGEGT. Trimming took 6 bases from V and 4 from J; bases not matched to a gene: 10. This CDR3 has 15 residues. As DNA, the CDR3 is TGTGCCAGCAGCTTACTCGGGGGGGCCGCAGAGACCCAGTACTTC. It specifies CASSLLGGAAETQYF.

This clonotype was recorded many times. This CDR3 reads CASSSGFQPQHF. DNA for the CDR3: TGTGCCAGCAGCTCGGGGTTCCAGCCCCAGCATTTT. This chain links TRBV27 with TRBJ1-5; D is unresolved. V was cut by 6 bases and J by 7 bases, with 10 bases left in between. The CDR3 has 12 residues. Germline V gene lookup returns CDR1 MNHEY and CDR2 SMNVEV (reference sequence).

This clonotype was seen at least ten times. The J gene is TRBJ1-5, the V gene TRBV5-1; possible D gene TRBD1, 6 bases. Germline V gives CDR1 SGHRS, CDR2 YFSETQ. CDR3 length: 15 residues. V lost 0 bases and J 6 bases, leaving 13 bases between the germline ends. CDR3 loop: CASSLAAGGGQPQHF. CDR3 sequence (DNA): TGCGCCAGCAGCTTGGCGGCAGGAGGGGGTCAGCCCCAGCATTTT.

This clonotype was picked up many times. The rearrangement joins TRBV6-2 or TRBV6-3 to TRBJ1-2, with TRBD1 as a possible D gene (6 bases). The CDR3 length is 14 residues. Trimming pared 6 bases from V and 4 bases from J, leaving 15 bases between. In germline, CDR1 is MNHEY, CDR2 SVGEGT. The CDR3 coding sequence is TGTGCCAGCAGCAACCCTCTCAGGGGCTATGGCTACACCTTC. This codes for CASSNPLRGYGYTF.

In its sample, this clonotype was seen many times. This CDR3 reads CAISRTSGTFYEQYF. The CDR3 bases are TGTGCCATCAGTCGGACTAGCGGGACCTTCTACGAGCAGTACTTC. This chain connects TRBV10-3 to TRBJ2-7, with 12 nucleotides matching TRBD2. Trimming cost V 5 bases and J 3 bases; bases outside gene matches: 5. The CDR3 runs to 15 residues. Germline V lookup: CDR1 ENHRY, CDR2 SYGVKD.

This clonotype appeared many times. CDR3 region: CASSLTSSYEQYF. CDR3 DNA: TGTGCCAGCAGTTTAACCAGCTCCTACGAGCAGTACTTC. The chain has TRBV12-3 or TRBV12-4 and TRBJ2-7; D is ambiguous. This CDR3 is 13 amino acids long. The V gene lost 2 bases and the J gene lost 0 bases, with 5 bases spanning the gap.

This clonotype has ten or more counts. For the CDR3, the DNA is TGTGCCAGCAGTGAGAGCTCGGCCAGTTCCTACGAGCAGTACTTC. This gives the protein CASSESSASSYEQYF. This rearrangement joins TRBV2 to TRBJ2-7; D unresolved. The germline gives CDR1 SNHLY, CDR2 FYNNEI. The CDR3 totals 15 residues. V lost 3 bases to trimming and J lost 1 base, with 13 bases between them.

This clonotype occurred many times. J is TRBJ1-2 and V is TRBV12-3 or TRBV12-4; 7 nucleotides align to TRBD1. V lost 5 bases, J lost 2 bases, and 11 bases stayed unmatched. This CDR3 contains 16 residues. The CDR3 DNA follows: TGTGCCAGCAGTGGCCAGACAGGGCGGAACAACTATGGCTACACCTTC. Protein sequence: CASSGQTGRNNYGYTF.

Many counts were recorded for this clonotype. The V call is TRBV27, the J call TRBJ1-5, with D perhaps TRBD1 (5 bases). Trimming pared 3 bases from V and 5 bases from J, leaving 8 bases between. CDR1 and CDR2 (germline): MNHEY, SMNVEV (reference sequence). The CDR3 loop spans 13 amino acids. The CDR3 nucleotides are TGTGCCAGCAGTTTCAGGGAAGATCAGCCCCAGCATTTT. It codes for CASSFREDQPQHF.